Following are 9 T cell receptor beta chains from one sample sequenced in a study of T cells after yellow fever vaccination (dated by TCRdb to about 2019). The library was produced with 5' RACE. Instrument on record: Illumina HiSeq 2500. The public reads were quality trimmed at Q25 with fastp and then assembled into clones with MiXCR by TCRdb, keeping productive beta chains. Entries are consolidated by CDR3 protein sequence, retaining the most common genes and DNA. The sample data list a few hundred thousand distinct CDR3 sequences, and roughly 21% of these were observed just once. The ten largest clonotypes hold roughly an eighth of the sample. The treatment or condition label, read with the paper, signifies: live attenuated yellow fever vaccine strain. The sequences come from PBMCs, collected 15 days after the yellow fever booster vaccination. All receptors derive from a man aged 30 to 45 who received the YFV17D yellow fever vaccine.

On this clonotype: At one end the junction does not follow the germline gene, possibly because of a read error. The chain combines TRBV9 with TRBJ1-1; the D gene is possibly TRBD1 (6 bases). Germline loops: CDR1 SGDLS, CDR2 YYNGEE. The CDR3 has 14 residues. The CDR3 spells CASSVEGSGTGSIF. DNA of the CDR3: TGTGCCAGCAGCGTGGAGGGTAGTGGTACAGGGAGTATCTTT.

On this clonotype: Germline is not matched at one junction end, which may reflect a read error. This rearrangement joins TRBV2 to TRBJ2-3, with unresolved D. Germline assignment: CDR1 SNHLY and CDR2 FYNNEI. The CDR3 is 12 residues long. CDR3 bases: TGTGCCAGCAGAGAAGCACTAGATACGCAGTATTTT. Protein product: CASREALDTQYF.

The sample holds a few counts of this clonotype. The chain is built from TRBV4-3 and TRBJ2-1, with TRBD2 matching over 12 bases. Germline loops: CDR1 LGHNA, CDR2 YSLEER. With 1 base clipped from V and 8 bases from J, the junction kept 9 bases outside the gene matches. The CDR3 contains 17 residues. The CDR3 reads CASSQAFQLAGGHEQFF. CDR3 in DNA: TGCGCCAGCAGCCAAGCATTTCAACTAGCGGGAGGTCATGAGCAGTTCTTC.

The chain joins TRBV7-9 to TRBJ2-1; maybe TRBD2 (5 bases). The ends were cut back, 5 bases at V and 8 bases at J, with 25 bases in the middle. The germline CDR1 and CDR2 sequences are SEHNR and FQNEAQ (reference sequence). The CDR3 sequence is 17 residues long. The CDR3 DNA reads TGTGCCAGCAGCCAGAACCTACTAGTTGAGCTTCCGGATGAGCAGTTCTTC. Translating it yields CASSQNLLVELPDEQFF.

Of note for this clonotype: The junction does not match germline at one end; this may be a read error. The rearrangement uses TRBV5-1 and TRBJ2-3; 8 bases align to TRBD1. The CDR3 extends over 16 amino acids. Germline-derived CDR1 and CDR2 are SGHRS and YFSETQ. CDR3 sequence: CASRLGFGQGADTQYF. The CDR3 DNA is TGCGCCAGCAGGCTTGGATTCGGTCAGGGGGCAGATACACAGTATTTT.

The genes are TRBV2 and TRBJ1-4; no clear D gene. V lost 2 bases and J 7 bases, leaving 11 bases between the germline ends. The CDR3 has 14 residues. CDR1 is SNHLY and CDR2 is FYNNEI in the germline V gene. The CDR3 sequence is CASSEMGYGEKLFF. CDR3 sequence (DNA): TGTGCCAGCAGTGAAATGGGGTACGGTGAAAAACTGTTTTTT.

The chain links TRBV20-1 to TRBJ2-1; TRBD2 matches at 9 bases. The junction had 8 bases not matched to a gene; V was cut back by 3 bases and J by 8 bases. Germline-derived CDR1 and CDR2 are DFQATT and SNEGSKA (reference sequence). The CDR3 contains 14 residues. CDR3 protein: CSARAGTSWDEQFF. The CDR3 nucleotides are TGCAGTGCTAGGGCTGGGACTAGCTGGGATGAGCAGTTCTTC.

To note about this clonotype: This may arise from a read error, as a much more abundant clone is one base away. V is TRBV20-1 and J is TRBJ2-1, with D possibly matching TRBD2 (5 bases). This CDR3 comprises 13 residues. Germline V gene sequence: CDR1 DFQATT, CDR2 SNEGSKA (reference sequence). The CDR3 protein is CRASSWGRNEQFF. DNA of the CDR3: TGCAGAGCTAGCTCCTGGGGTCGCAATGAGCAGTTCTTC.

The chain links TRBV12-3 or TRBV12-4 to TRBJ2-7, with D hard to call. This CDR3 has 12 residues. The V end was cut by 5 bases, the J end by 6 bases, with 11 bases between. CDR3 bases: TGTGCCAGCAGTCCACGCATAGGCGAGCAGTACTTC. It translates to CASSPRIGEQYF.